This TCR beta chain was sequenced for a study of vaccination and CD4 T cells after COVID-19. Study details: Recovered-phase convalescent patients showed SARS-CoV-2 positivity by nasal swab PCR; nine or ten were mild, one severe.

The CDR3 is made up of 13 amino acids. Trimming stripped 0 bases from V and 6 bases from J, with 8 bases between. Treatment denoted: roughly ten-day PBMC culture with coronavirus spike peptide pools or control peptides (ViraFEST assay). Researchers reported culturing about 2.1 million PBMCs per well with around 10 IU/ml IL-2 and approximately 10 ug/ml peptide pools. Sequencing of the DNA from cultured CD4+ T cells was carried out with the Oncomine TCR Beta short-read assay. One entry per CDR3 protein, called by TCRdb with MiXCR from the PCR reads. This repertoire shows about 20,000 distinct CDR3 sequences, around 60% found once; its top ten account for around 9%. As for this clonotype: Antigen unknown.

The sequence came from a human donor who had recovered from COVID-19. The sample was CD4+ T cells from blood, cultured in vitro, taken after SARS-CoV-2 vaccination. This sequence joins TRBV12-3 or TRBV12-4 and TRBJ2-5; D is unresolved. The CDR3 loop is CASSLALTKTQYF. CDR3 bases: TGTGCCAGCAGTTTAGCGCTTACGAAGACCCAGTACTTC.